The 14 T cell receptor beta chains below were found in one sample sequenced in a study of neurological immune-mediated disorders. Each CDR3 protein gets one entry after TCRdb re-called the 5' RACE reads with MiXCR. The sample has 65,000 to 85,000 distinct CDR3 sequences; 3.2% are singletons. Sample: PBMCs. These receptor sequences come from a woman aged 45-59 years with multiple sclerosis.

This clonotype was seen repeatedly, ten times or more. The chain has TRBV5-1 and TRBJ1-2; D remains unclear. CDR3 length: 14 amino acids. Trimming removed 0 bases at V and 5 bases at J, with 11 bases between. Germline lookup yields CDR1 SGHRS and CDR2 YFSETQ. The CDR3 bases are TGCGCCAGCAGCTTGGTAGGCTCTGATTATGGCTACACCTTC. This gives the protein CASSLVGSDYGYTF.

Many counts were recorded for this clonotype. CDR3 sequence (DNA): TGTGCTAGTGGTCCTCCCGAGCGGGCCTCCTACGAGCAGTACTTC. Its protein product is CASGPPERASYEQYF. This chain connects TRBV12-5 to TRBJ2-7; perhaps TRBD2 as D (6 bases). With 5 bases removed from V and 0 bases from J, the gap between germline ends came to 14 bases. CDR3 size: 15 residues. Germline V gene data show CDR1 as LGHNT and CDR2 as FRNRAP.

This clonotype was observed at least ten times. V usage is TRBV7-8 and J usage is TRBJ1-1, with D possibly TRBD1 on 5 matching bases. V was cut by 0 bases and J by 0 bases, with 17 bases left in between. CDR3 length: 18 amino acids. CDR1 is SGHVS and CDR2 is FQNEAQ in the germline V gene. The CDR3 loop reads CASSLAPRAVTMNTEAFF. CDR3 bases: TGTGCCAGCAGCTTAGCTCCCAGGGCCGTAACTATGAACACTGAAGCTTTCTTT.

This clonotype was counted at least ten times. The chain couples TRBV16 to TRBJ1-5, with D possibly being TRBD1 (6 bases). The CDR3 runs 13 residues. V was cut by 4 bases and J by 6 bases, with 10 bases left in between. Germline CDR1 reads KGHSY; CDR2 reads FQNENV. Here the CDR3 reads CASSLQGGQPQHF. For the CDR3, the DNA is TGTGCCAGCAGCCTTCAAGGGGGTCAGCCCCAGCATTTT.

This clonotype was counted many times. The V gene is TRBV5-5, the J gene TRBJ2-2; no firm D call. Between the trimmed V and J ends, which lost 4 bases and 2 bases, there was a span of 15 bases. Per germline, CDR1 SGHKS and CDR2 YYEKEE (reference sequence). The CDR3 is 16 residues long. CDR3 in DNA: TGTGCCAGCAGCGGCCGACGGACCCCCAACACCGGGGAGCTGTTTTTT. Amino acids: CASSGRRTPNTGELFF. Full variable domain (missing parts from reference TRBV5-5 and TRBJ2-2): DAGVTQSPTHLIKTRGQQVTLRCSPISGHKSVSWYQQVLGQGPQFIFQYYEKEERGRGNFPDRFSARQFPNYSSELNVNALLLGDSALYLCASSGRRTPNTGELFFGEGSRLTVL.

This clonotype was detected many times. The genes are TRBV28 and TRBJ2-7; D tentatively reads TRBD1 or TRBD2 (5 bases each). This CDR3 region has 14 residues. Germline CDR1 and CDR2: MDHEN and SYDVKM. With 7 bases removed from V and 2 bases from J, the gap between germline ends came to 15 bases. The DNA for the CDR3 is TGTGCCAGCAACCCAAAGTGGGACGCCTACGAGCAGTACTTC. Translating it yields CASNPKWDAYEQYF.

This clonotype was seen ten or more times. The chain has TRBV6-2 or TRBV6-3 and TRBJ1-2; D possibly corresponds to TRBD1 (5 bases). CDR1 MNHEY and CDR2 SVGEGT come from the germline V gene. The CDR3 loop spans 11 amino acids. Trimming stripped 4 bases from V and 7 bases from J, with 7 bases between. The CDR3 loop reads CASSSGSGYTF. CDR3 DNA sequence: TGTGCCAGCAGTTCAGGGTCTGGCTACACCTTC.

This clonotype was recorded many times. V usage is TRBV20-1 and J usage is TRBJ2-7, with 12 positions matching TRBD2. Germline assignment: CDR1 DFQATT and CDR2 SNEGSKA (reference sequence). Trimming took 6 bases from V and 3 from J; bases not matched to a gene: 6. This CDR3 has 14 amino acids. The CDR3 sequence: CSAPTSGRGYEQYF. CDR3 coding DNA: TGCAGTGCCCCGACTAGCGGGAGAGGCTACGAGCAGTACTTC.

The rearrangement joins TRBV18 to TRBJ2-3, with D possibly being TRBD2 (6 bases). The germline V gene encodes CDR1 KGHSH and CDR2 LQKENI. The length of the CDR3 is 17 residues. The V end was cut by 3 bases, the J end by 0 bases, with 16 bases between. The CDR3 loop is CASSPVVAGPSTDTQYF. CDR3 bases: TGTGCCAGCTCACCCGTCGTGGCGGGACCTAGCACAGATACGCAGTATTTT.

This clonotype was detected many times. This chain connects TRBV5-6 to TRBJ2-7, with D possibly being TRBD1 or TRBD2 (6 bases each). V lost 1 base and J lost 0, with 11 bases in between. The germline V gene has CDR1 SGHDT and CDR2 YYEEEE. This CDR3 comprises 15 residues. The CDR3 coding sequence is TGTGCCAGCAGCTTGATGGGGGGCAGCTCCTACGAGCAGTACGTC. Protein sequence: CASSLMGGSSYEQYV.

This clonotype has ten or more counts. The chain uses TRBV7-9 and TRBJ2-3, with 9 bases fitting TRBD2. Germline values: CDR1 SEHNR, CDR2 FQNEAQ (reference sequence). The CDR3 runs 16 residues. J was trimmed by 1 base and V by 1 base; bases with no gene match: 3. CDR3 coding DNA: TGTGCCAGCAGCTTAGGGGTAGCGGGGGGCACAGATACGCAGTATTTT. Amino acids: CASSLGVAGGTDTQYF.

The table lists this clonotype with many counts. This chain uses TRBV20-1 with TRBJ2-2; the D is unclear. Trimming stripped 3 bases from V and 4 bases from J, with 9 bases between. Germline values: CDR1 DFQATT, CDR2 SNEGSKA (reference sequence). CDR3 length: 13 amino acids. This chain's CDR3 is CSARARRTGELFF. The CDR3 nucleotides read TGCAGTGCTAGGGCCAGGCGCACCGGGGAGCTGTTTTTT.

In its sample, this clonotype was seen many times. The rearrangement links TRBV7-2 to TRBJ1-3; maybe TRBD1 (5 bases). The V gene lost 2 bases and the J gene lost 4 bases, with 15 bases spanning the gap. CDR3 length: 16 residues. Germline V CDR1 and CDR2: SGHTA, FQGNSA. The CDR3 region is CASSLRNGAIGNTIYF. CDR3 in DNA: TGTGCCAGCAGCTTACGTAATGGGGCCATCGGAAACACCATATATTTT.

This clonotype is classed as medium-sized. The chain links TRBV5-1 to TRBJ1-1; tentatively, D is TRBD1 (5 bases). This CDR3 has 13 amino acids. V lost 6 bases, J lost 4 bases, and 13 bases lay in between. Germline V gene lookup returns CDR1 SGHRS and CDR2 YFSETQ. The CDR3, as DNA: TGCGCCAGCATGCTAAGGGGAGGCACTGAAGCTTTCTTT. Amino acids: CASMLRGGTEAFF. Full variable domain (remainder filled in from reference TRBV5-1 and TRBJ1-1): KAGVTQTPRYLIKTRGQQVTLSCSPISGHRSVSWYQQTPGQGLQFLFEYFSETQRNKGNFPGRFSGRQFSNSRSEMNVSTLELGDSALYLCASMLRGGTEAFFGQGTRLTVV.